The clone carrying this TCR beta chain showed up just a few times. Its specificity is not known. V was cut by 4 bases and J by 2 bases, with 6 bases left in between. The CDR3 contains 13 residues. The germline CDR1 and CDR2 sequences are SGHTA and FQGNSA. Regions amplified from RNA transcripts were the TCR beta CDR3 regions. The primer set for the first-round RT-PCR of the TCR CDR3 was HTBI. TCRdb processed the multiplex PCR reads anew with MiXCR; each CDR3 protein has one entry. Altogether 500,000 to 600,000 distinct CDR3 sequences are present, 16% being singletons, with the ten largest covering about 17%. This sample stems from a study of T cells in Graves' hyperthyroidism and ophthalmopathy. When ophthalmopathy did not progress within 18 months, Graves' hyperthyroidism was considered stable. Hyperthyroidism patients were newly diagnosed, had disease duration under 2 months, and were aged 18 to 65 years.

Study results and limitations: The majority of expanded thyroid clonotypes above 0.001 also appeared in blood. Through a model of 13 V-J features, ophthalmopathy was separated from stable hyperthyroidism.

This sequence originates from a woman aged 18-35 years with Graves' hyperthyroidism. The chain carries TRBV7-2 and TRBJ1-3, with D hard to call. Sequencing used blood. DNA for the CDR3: TGTGCCAGCAGCTCCAACACTGGAAACACCATATATTTT. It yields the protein CASSSNTGNTIYF.